The 24 T cell receptor beta chains below come from one sample, sequenced in a study of T cell changes during pregnancy in multiple sclerosis. Sequencing was performed with immunoSEQ multiplex PCR; in TCRdb, only in-frame clones are kept and a portion is missing. The table shows 41,000 or so clones, with over 90% occurring only once. This specimen consisted of CD8+ T cells from peripheral blood mononuclear cells, obtained in the third trimester of pregnancy. The receptors here all came from a female donor with multiple sclerosis, enrolled in a pregnancy study.

The V call is TRBV6-1, the J call TRBJ2-2; 9 bases fit TRBD2. Germline CDR1 and CDR2: MNHNS and SASEGT. Losses at the gene ends were 1 base for V and 8 bases for J; bases not matched to a gene: 5. The CDR3 totals 15 residues. As DNA, the CDR3 is TGTGCCAGCAGTGAAGTGGCGGGGGGGCCGGGGGAGCTGTTTTTT. As protein: CASSEVAGGPGELFF.

The CDR3 spells CASSLPQGDEQFF. The CDR3 DNA is TGTGCCAGCAGCTTACCACAGGGGGATGAGCAGTTCTTC. This chain joins TRBV13 and TRBJ2-1, with 8 bases that match TRBD1. Germline CDR1 reads PRHDT; CDR2 reads FYEKMQ (reference sequence). The CDR3 sequence is 13 residues long. V lost 2 bases and J lost 8; bases outside the gene matches: 2. Together with reference TRBV13 and TRBJ2-1, the CDR3 gives the full variable domain: AAGVIQSPRHLIKEKRETATLKCYPIPRHDTVYWYQQGPGQDPQFLISFYEKMQSDKGSIPDRFSAQQFSDYHSELNMSSLELGDSALYFCASSLPQGDEQFFGPGTRLTVL.

This chain uses TRBV7-9 with TRBJ2-1; possible D gene TRBD2, 6 bases. CDR1 and CDR2 (germline): SEHNR, FQNEAQ (reference sequence). The CDR3 totals 15 residues. The germline V and J ends were trimmed by 1 base and 2 bases, with 9 bases remaining between them. The CDR3: CASSLGAGAYNEQFF. CDR3 coding DNA: TGTGCCAGCAGCTTAGGAGCGGGCGCCTACAATGAGCAGTTCTTC. Full variable domain (outside the CDR3, taken from reference TRBV7-9 and TRBJ2-1): DTGVSQNPRHKITKRGQNVTFRCDPISEHNRLYWYRQTLGQGPEFLTYFQNEAQLEKSRLLSDRFSAERPKGSFSTLEIQRTEQGDSAMYLCASSLGAGAYNEQFFGPGTRLTVL.

The chain combines TRBV7-6 with TRBJ1-5, with no clear D. The germline V and J ends were trimmed by 1 base and 0 bases, with 4 bases remaining between them. The CDR3 covers 14 residues. The germline gives CDR1 SGHVS, CDR2 FNYEAQ. The CDR3 DNA is TGTGCCAGCAGCTTAGGTAATAGCAATCAGCCCCAGCATTTT. Translation: CASSLGNSNQPQHF.

The chain is built from TRBV7-3 and TRBJ2-2, with a tentative D call TRBD1 (6 bases). Trimming pared 4 bases from V and 2 bases from J, leaving 14 bases between. The length of the CDR3 is 16 residues. Germline loops: CDR1 SGHTA, CDR2 FQGTGA. The DNA for the CDR3 is TGTGCCAGCAGCTCATCGGACAGCGAAAACACCGGGGAGCTGTTTTTT. Translating gives CASSSSDSENTGELFF.

For the CDR3, the DNA is TGTGCCGGTAAAACAGGGAACACTGAAGCTTTCTTT. This gives the protein CAGKTGNTEAFF. This sequence joins TRBV7-8 and TRBJ1-1; maybe TRBD1 (5 bases). Germline V gene data show CDR1 as SGHVS and CDR2 as FQNEAQ. Between the trimmed V and J ends, which lost 11 bases and 1 base, there was a span of 11 bases. This CDR3 spans 12 amino acids.

A word on this clone: Other nucleotide sequences in the sample specify the same CDR3. The J gene is TRBJ1-2, the V gene TRBV7-8, with D perhaps TRBD1 (6 bases). The CDR3 is 12 amino acids. V dropped 1 base and J dropped 7 bases, with 7 bases sitting between them. CDR1 is SGHVS, CDR2 FQNEAQ, per germline. The CDR3 spells CASSLGGGGYTF. CDR3 coding DNA: TGTGCCAGCAGCTTAGGAGGGGGTGGCTACACCTTC.

This sequence joins TRBV7-9 and TRBJ2-7; possible D gene TRBD2, 6 bases. This CDR3 has 15 residues. The germline V and J ends were trimmed by 3 bases and 6 bases, with 18 bases remaining between them. From germline, CDR1 is SEHNR and CDR2 FQNEAQ (reference sequence). CDR3 nucleotide sequence: TGTGCCAGCAGCTTGACGGGTATAGGGACTCGCGAGCAGTACTTC. Its translation is CASSLTGIGTREQYF.

The chain uses TRBV21-1 and TRBJ2-5; the listed D gene, TRBD2, was not tested against the DNA. TRBV21-1 is annotated as a pseudogene. The CDR3 length is 17 residues. DNA for the CDR3: TGTGCCAGCAGCAAAATCAGACCCATCGGGAGGGAAGAGACCCAGTACTTC. It is translated as CASSKIRPIGREETQYF.

The chain joins TRBV28 to TRBJ2-7, with D maybe TRBD2 (5 bases). Between the trimmed V and J ends, which lost 6 bases and 3 bases, there was a span of 12 bases. The CDR3 covers 13 residues. Germline V gives CDR1 MDHEN, CDR2 SYDVKM. The DNA for the CDR3 is TGTGCCAGCAGCAGGATAGGAGGCTACGAGCAGTACTTC. Encoded protein: CASSRIGGYEQYF. The full variable domain, its missing parts supplied by reference TRBV28 and TRBJ2-7, is DVKVTQSSRYLVKRTGEKVFLECVQDMDHENMFWYRQDPGLGLRLIYFSYDVKMKEKGDIPEGYSVSREKKERFSLILESASTNQTSMYLCASSRIGGYEQYFGPGTRLTVT.

The chain recombines TRBV5-4 with TRBJ1-1; D is unclear. Looked up from germline, CDR1 is SGHNT and CDR2 is YYREEE (reference sequence). Trimming took 4 bases from V and 5 from J, leaving 24 bases between them. This CDR3 contains 17 residues. This CDR3 is CASSANPHRVSGTEAFF. CDR3 in DNA: TGTGCCAGCAGCGCTAACCCTCACCGAGTCTCGGGGACTGAAGCTTTCTTT.

This chain links TRBV9 with TRBJ2-7, with TRBD2 matching over 11 bases. J lost 4 bases, V lost 1 base, and 7 bases had no gene match. Germline V gene data show CDR1 as SGDLS and CDR2 as YYNGEE. The length of the CDR3 is 16 residues. The CDR3 here is CASSVHVAGGPYEQYF. In nucleotides, the CDR3 is TGTGCCAGCAGCGTACATGTAGCGGGAGGGCCTTACGAGCAGTACTTC.

The sample holds one count of this clone. CDR3 region: CASSLSAGGLDTEAFF. The CDR3 nucleotides are TGCGCCAGCAGCTTGTCGGCAGGGGGCCTGGACACTGAAGCTTTCTTT. V gene TRBV5-1 combines with J gene TRBJ1-1; the match to TRBD1 covers 8 bases. Looked up from germline, CDR1 is SGHRS and CDR2 is YFSETQ. Trimming cost V 1 base and J 3 bases; bases outside gene matches: 8. CDR3 length: 16 amino acids.

Comment on this clone: The same CDR3 is also encoded by other DNA sequences in this sample. The chain recombines TRBV7-9 with TRBJ2-7; perhaps TRBD1 as D (6 bases). The germline V and J ends were trimmed by 0 bases and 5 bases, with 14 bases remaining between them. This CDR3 spans 15 amino acids. Germline V CDR1 and CDR2: SEHNR, FQNEAQ (reference sequence). The CDR3 DNA reads as TGTGCCAGCAGCTTAGCTGCCGGGACACTCCACGAGCAGTACTTC. It is translated as CASSLAAGTLHEQYF.

This CDR3 reads CASSAGRGAKNIQYF. The CDR3 nucleotides are TGCGCCAGTTCCGCAGGCAGGGGGGCCAAAAACATTCAGTACTTC. J is TRBJ2-4 and V is TRBV4-3; 7 positions agree with TRBD1. Per the germline V gene, CDR1 is LGHNA and CDR2 is YSLEER. The CDR3 has 15 residues. Trimming took 9 bases from V and 1 from J; bases not matched to a gene: 9.

J is TRBJ2-7 and V is TRBV7-9; 11 positions match TRBD1. The CDR3 runs 17 residues. J gave up 2 bases and V 2 bases, and 8 bases lay outside the gene matches. Germline assignment: CDR1 SEHNR and CDR2 FQNEAQ (reference sequence). CDR3 nucleotides: TGTGCCAGCAGCTTAATTTCTCCGGGACAGGGGGCCTACGAGCAGTACTTC. This sequence encodes CASSLISPGQGAYEQYF.

The chain has TRBV28 and TRBJ1-2; no definite D call. Trimming took 1 base from V and 0 from J, leaving 3 bases between them. The length of the CDR3 is 13 residues. CDR1 MDHEN and CDR2 SYDVKM come from the germline V gene. The CDR3 DNA sequence: TGTGCCAGCAGTTTATCAGCTAACTATGGCTACACCTTC. Encoded protein: CASSLSANYGYTF.

This chain links TRBV5-5 with TRBJ2-1; D gene ambiguous. The CDR3 is 14 amino acids. V was cut by 4 bases and J by 0 bases, with 8 bases left in between. CDR1 is SGHKS, CDR2 YYEKEE, per germline (reference sequence). In DNA form, the CDR3 reads TGTGCCAGCAGCCGACAAAGCTCCTACAATGAGCAGTTCTTC. Encoded protein: CASSRQSSYNEQFF.

V and J are TRBV25-1 and TRBJ1-2; 8 bases agree with TRBD1. This CDR3 contains 13 residues. Germline lookup yields CDR1 MGHDK and CDR2 SYGVNS. V lost 2 bases, J lost 8 bases, and 4 bases stayed unmatched. The DNA of the CDR3 is TGTGCCAGCAGTGAACAGGGGGCGCAGGGCTACACCTTC. Its protein product is CASSEQGAQGYTF.

The chain joins TRBV27 to TRBJ1-5; D call uncertain. Trimming stripped 6 bases from V and 2 bases from J, with 17 bases between. The CDR3 length is 16 residues. Germline CDR1 MNHEY, CDR2 SMNVEV (reference sequence). This chain's CDR3 is CASRPSISTGNQPQHF. DNA of the CDR3: TGTGCCAGCAGGCCGTCCATATCTACGGGCAATCAGCCCCAGCATTTT.

This chain joins TRBV7-3 and TRBJ2-1; TRBD1 agrees at 7 bases. The ends lost 4 bases at V and 8 bases at J; junction bases unmatched: 5. The CDR3 runs to 13 residues. Germline assignment: CDR1 SGHTA and CDR2 FQGTGA. CDR3 sequence (DNA): TGTGCCAGCAGCTCGACAGGGTTGGATGAGCAGTTCTTC. Its translation: CASSSTGLDEQFF.

This clone was seen more than once but under ten times. The genes are TRBV28 and TRBJ1-1; 10 bases fit TRBD1. Looked up from germline, CDR1 is MDHEN and CDR2 is SYDVKM. J was trimmed by 6 bases and V by 6 bases; bases with no gene match: 7. The CDR3 is 14 residues long. CDR3 region: CASSPDRGVPEAFF. CDR3 DNA: TGTGCCAGCAGCCCGGACAGGGGGGTCCCTGAAGCTTTCTTT.

The rearrangement joins TRBV13 to TRBJ2-1; 13 positions agree with TRBD2. The ends lost 4 bases at V and 8 bases at J; junction bases unmatched: 17. The V gene's germline CDR1 is PRHDT and CDR2 FYEKMQ (reference sequence). The CDR3 spans 19 residues. CDR3 loop: CASSSQGTSGAAFYDEQFF. The CDR3 region has the DNA TGTGCCAGCAGCTCCCAAGGGACTAGCGGGGCCGCTTTTTACGATGAGCAGTTCTTC.

The rearrangement uses TRBV7-8 and TRBJ2-7; 10 bases map to TRBD2. The CDR3 covers 17 residues. Losses at the gene ends were 2 bases for V and 0 bases for J; bases not matched to a gene: 7. Germline V lookup: CDR1 SGHVS, CDR2 FQNEAQ. This CDR3 reads CASSLLTSGASSYEQYF. The CDR3 DNA sequence: TGTGCCAGCAGCTTATTAACTAGCGGGGCAAGCTCCTACGAGCAGTACTTC.